This T cell receptor beta chain appears in the sequencing data of a study of blood T cell repertoires in COVID-19. Study-wide background: Acute-phase and convalescent COVID-19 samples originated in the United States, Italy and Spain. PBMCs, B-cell-depleted T cells, or T cells provided the cDNA or gDNA that made up the material.

CDR3 length: 13 amino acids. Germline loops: CDR1 SGDLS, CDR2 YYNGEE. V shed 0 bases, J shed 5 bases, and the junction held 1 base outside the gene matches. Source study methods: Scientists estimated how many nucleated cells there were by amplifying reference gene primers. The table came from immunoSEQ multiplex PCR; TCRdb's copy has only in-frame clones and leaves some out. The V and J calls and the clone size are those of that table, but D and trimming were determined from the DNA. The repertoire holds roughly 130,000 clones, about 80% seen once, with 15% to 20% in the top ten. With respect to this clone: Distinct nucleotide sequences in the sample also encode this CDR3.

The V and J genes are TRBV9 and TRBJ2-5, with TRBD2 identical over 7 bases. The sequencing sample was made of peripheral blood. This receptor was obtained from a man in his 60s with active or convalescent COVID-19. The CDR3 protein is CASSVGGSETQYF. CDR3 nucleotide sequence: TGTGCCAGCAGCGTAGGCGGGAGTGAGACCCAGTACTTC.